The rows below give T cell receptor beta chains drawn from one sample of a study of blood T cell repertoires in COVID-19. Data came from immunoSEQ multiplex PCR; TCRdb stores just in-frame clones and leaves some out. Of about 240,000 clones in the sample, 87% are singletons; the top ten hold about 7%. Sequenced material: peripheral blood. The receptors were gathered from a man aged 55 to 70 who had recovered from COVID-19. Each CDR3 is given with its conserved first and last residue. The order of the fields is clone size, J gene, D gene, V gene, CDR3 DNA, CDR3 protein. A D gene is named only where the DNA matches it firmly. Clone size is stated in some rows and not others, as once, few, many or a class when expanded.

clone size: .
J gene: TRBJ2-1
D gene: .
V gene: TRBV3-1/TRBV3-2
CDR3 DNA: TGTGCCAGCAGCCAAGGGGCTAGCTCGGGGGAGCAGTTCTTC
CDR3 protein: CASSQGASSGEQFF

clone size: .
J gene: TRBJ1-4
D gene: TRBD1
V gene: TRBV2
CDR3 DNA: TGTGCCAGCAGGGGACAGATCTCGAGAAGGGAAAAACTGTTTTTT
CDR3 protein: CASRGQISRREKLFF

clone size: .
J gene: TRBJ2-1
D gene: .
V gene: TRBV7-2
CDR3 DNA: TGTGCCAGCAGCTTAGTCAGCGGGTCCTACAATGAGCAGTTCTTC
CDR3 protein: CASSLVSGSYNEQFF

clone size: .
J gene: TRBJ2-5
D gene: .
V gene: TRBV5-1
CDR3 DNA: TGCGCCAGCAGTTGGATACAGGGACAAGAGACCCAGTACTTC
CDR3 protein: CASSWIQGQETQYF

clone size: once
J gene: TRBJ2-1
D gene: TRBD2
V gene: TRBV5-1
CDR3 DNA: TGCGCCAGCAGCTTGGGACTAGCGTTGTACAATGAGCAGTTCTTC
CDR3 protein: CASSLGLALYNEQFF

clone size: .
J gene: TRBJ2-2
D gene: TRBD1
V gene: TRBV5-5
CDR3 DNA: TGTGCCAGCAGCCAGCTAACAGGGGGCGGCCCCGGGGAGCTGTTTTTT
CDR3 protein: CASSQLTGGGPGELFF

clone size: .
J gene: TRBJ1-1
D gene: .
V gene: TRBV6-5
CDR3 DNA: TGTGCCAGCCGCGGGTCTTACACTGAAGCTTTCTTT
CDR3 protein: CASRGSYTEAFF

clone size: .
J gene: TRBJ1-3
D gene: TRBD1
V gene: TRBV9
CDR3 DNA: TGTGCCAGCAGCGGCGGGACAGCCTCTGGAAACACCATATATTTT
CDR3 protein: CASSGGTASGNTIYF

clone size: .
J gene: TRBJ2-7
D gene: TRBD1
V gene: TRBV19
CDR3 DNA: TGTGCCAGCCCCAGGGACAGCACCTACGAGCAGTACTTC
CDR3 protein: CASPRDSTYEQYF

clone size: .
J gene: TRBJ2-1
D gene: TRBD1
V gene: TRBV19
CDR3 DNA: TGTGCCAGTACCGAGAAAATACTGGACAGGGTGTTGAGTGAGCAGTTCTTC
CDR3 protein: CASTEKILDRVLSEQFF

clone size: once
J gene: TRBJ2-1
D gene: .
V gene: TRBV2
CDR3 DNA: TGTGCCAGCAGTGTATCATCCGGGGTCAATGAGCAGTTCTTC
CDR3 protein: CASSVSSGVNEQFF

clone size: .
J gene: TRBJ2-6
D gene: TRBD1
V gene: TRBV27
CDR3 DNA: TGTGCCAGCAGTTTAAGGGGGCTTGGGGCCAACGTCCTGACTTTC
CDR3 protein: CASSLRGLGANVLTF

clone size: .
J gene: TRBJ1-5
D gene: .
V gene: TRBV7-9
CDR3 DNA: TGTGCCAGCAGCTCGGGACAACTAAACAATCAGCCCCAGCATTTT
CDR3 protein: CASSSGQLNNQPQHF

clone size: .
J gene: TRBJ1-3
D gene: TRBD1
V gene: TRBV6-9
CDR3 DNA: TGTGCCAGCAGTTCGGGACAGGGGGCTGGAAACACCATATATTTT
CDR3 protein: CASSSGQGAGNTIYF

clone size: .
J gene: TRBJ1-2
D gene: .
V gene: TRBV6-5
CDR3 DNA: TGTGCCAGCAGTCCGGGGGACTATGGCTACACCTTC
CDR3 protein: CASSPGDYGYTF

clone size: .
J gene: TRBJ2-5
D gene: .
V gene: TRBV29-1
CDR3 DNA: TGCAGCGTCCGACAGTACAGACAAGAGACCCAGTACTTC
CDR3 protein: CSVRQYRQETQYF

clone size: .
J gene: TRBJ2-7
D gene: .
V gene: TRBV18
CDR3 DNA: TGTGCCAGCTCACCCGGAGGGGAGCAGTACTTC
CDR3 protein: CASSPGGEQYF

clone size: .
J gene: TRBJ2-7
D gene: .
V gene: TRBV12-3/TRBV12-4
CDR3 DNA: TGTGCCAGCAGCGGGAGCTCCGAGCAGTACTTC
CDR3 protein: CASSGSSEQYF

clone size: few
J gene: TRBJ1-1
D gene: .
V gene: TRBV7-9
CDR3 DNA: TGTGCCAGCAGCAAGGGGAACGCAGGTACTGAAGCTTTCTTT
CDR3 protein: CASSKGNAGTEAFF

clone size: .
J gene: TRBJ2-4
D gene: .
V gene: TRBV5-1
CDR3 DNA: TGCGCCAGCAGCCGGAGCGTGTCAGGGTTTGGGAACATTCAGTACTTC
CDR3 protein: CASSRSVSGFGNIQYF

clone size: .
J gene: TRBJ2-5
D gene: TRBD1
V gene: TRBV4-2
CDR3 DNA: TGTGCCAGCAGCCAAGATTATTCCTCCGGGACAGGGGAAGAGACCCAGTACTTC
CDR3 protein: CASSQDYSSGTGEETQYF

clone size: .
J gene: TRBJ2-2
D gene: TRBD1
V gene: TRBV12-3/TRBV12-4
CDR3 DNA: TGTGCCAGCAGCCGACAGGGGGCCGGGGAGCTGTTTTTT
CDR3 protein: CASSRQGAGELFF

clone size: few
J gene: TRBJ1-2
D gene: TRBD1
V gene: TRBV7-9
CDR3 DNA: TGTGCCAGCAGAAGGGACAGGGCTAACTATGGCTACACCTTC
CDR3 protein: CASRRDRANYGYTF

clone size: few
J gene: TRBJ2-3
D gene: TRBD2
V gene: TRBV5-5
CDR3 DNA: TGTGCCAGCAGCTTTCGGGTAGTGGGCGGGGGGGCGGCAGATACGCAGTATTTT
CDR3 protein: CASSFRVVGGGAADTQYF

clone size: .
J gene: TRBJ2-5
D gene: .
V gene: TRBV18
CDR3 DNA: TGTGCCAGCTCACCCGGGTTGGAGGAGACCCAGTACTTC
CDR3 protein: CASSPGLEETQYF

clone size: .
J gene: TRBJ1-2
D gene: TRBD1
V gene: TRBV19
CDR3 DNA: TGTGCCAGTAGTGTGAGCGATAATCGGACAGGGGATCCTAACTATGGCTACACCTTC
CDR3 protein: CASSVSDNRTGDPNYGYTF

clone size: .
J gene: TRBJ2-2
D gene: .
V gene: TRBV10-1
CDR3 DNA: TGCGCCAGCAGTGGAGCCGTGACGAACACCGGGGAGCTGTTTTTT
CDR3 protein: CASSGAVTNTGELFF

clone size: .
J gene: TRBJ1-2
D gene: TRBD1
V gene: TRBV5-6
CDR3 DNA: TGTGCCAGCAGCTTGGCGGCAGGGGGAGGCTACACCTTC
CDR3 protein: CASSLAAGGGYTF

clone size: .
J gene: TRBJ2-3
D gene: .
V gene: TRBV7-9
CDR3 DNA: TGTGCCAGCAGCTCGCGGGACTCGAGGACAGATACGCAGTATTTT
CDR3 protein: CASSSRDSRTDTQYF

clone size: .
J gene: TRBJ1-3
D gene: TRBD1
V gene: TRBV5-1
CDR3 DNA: TGCGCCAGCAGCTTCGGAGGGGGCTATGGAAACACCATATATTTT
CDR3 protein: CASSFGGGYGNTIYF

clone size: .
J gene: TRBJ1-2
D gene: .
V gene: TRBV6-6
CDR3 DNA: TGTGCCAGCAGTTACTCAGCAGGGTACGATGGCTACACCTTC
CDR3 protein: CASSYSAGYDGYTF

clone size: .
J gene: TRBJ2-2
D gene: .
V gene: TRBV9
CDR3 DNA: TGTGCCAGCAGCGTAGAAACCTCCAGGAACACCGGGGAGCTGTTTTTT
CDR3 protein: CASSVETSRNTGELFF

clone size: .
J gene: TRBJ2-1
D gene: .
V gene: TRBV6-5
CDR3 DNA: TGTGCCAGCAGTTTGGGAGGCAATGAGCAGTTCTTC
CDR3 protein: CASSLGGNEQFF

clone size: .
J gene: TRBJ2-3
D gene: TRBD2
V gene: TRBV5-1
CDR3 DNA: TGCGCCAGCAGCTTCTGGCTAGCGGGGGGGCCGAGGAGCACAGATACGCAGTATTTT
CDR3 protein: CASSFWLAGGPRSTDTQYF

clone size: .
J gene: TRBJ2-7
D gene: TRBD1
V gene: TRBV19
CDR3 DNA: TGTGCCAGTAGTGGGAGGACAGGGGGCTTAGAAAAGCAGTACTTC
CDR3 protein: CASSGRTGGLEKQYF

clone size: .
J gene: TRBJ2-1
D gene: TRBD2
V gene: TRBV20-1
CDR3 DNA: TGCAGTGCTAGTGATAGCGGGGGTTACAATGAGCAGTTCTTC
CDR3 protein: CSASDSGGYNEQFF

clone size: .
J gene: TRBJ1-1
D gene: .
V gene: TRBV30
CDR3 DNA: TGTGCCTGGAGTTCTCTGAACACTGAAGCTTTCTTT
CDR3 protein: CAWSSLNTEAFF

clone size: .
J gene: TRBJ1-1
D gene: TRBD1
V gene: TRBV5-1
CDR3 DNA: TGCGCCAGCAGCTTGGGTTCTTCCGGGACAGGGTACACTGAAGCTTTCTTT
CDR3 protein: CASSLGSSGTGYTEAFF

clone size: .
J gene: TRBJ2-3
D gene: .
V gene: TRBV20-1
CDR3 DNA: TGCAGTGCTAGGGGGGCGCCCTTT
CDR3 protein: CSARGAPF

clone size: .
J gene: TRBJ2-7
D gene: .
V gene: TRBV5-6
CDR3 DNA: TGTGCCAGCAGCTTGATAACCTACGAGCAGTACTTC
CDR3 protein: CASSLITYEQYF

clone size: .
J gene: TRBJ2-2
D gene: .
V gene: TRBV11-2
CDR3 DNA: TGTGCCAGCAGCTTAGTCAGGGTTGGCGGGGAGCTGTTTTTT
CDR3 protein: CASSLVRVGGELFF

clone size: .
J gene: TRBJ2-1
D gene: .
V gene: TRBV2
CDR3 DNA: TGTGCCGCCGCCGTAAACCCGCCGGGGCAGTTCTTC
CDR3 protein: CAAAVNPPGQFF

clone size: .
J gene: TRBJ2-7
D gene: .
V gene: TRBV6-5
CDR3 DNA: TGTGCCAGCAGCCAGACAGCGACCTACGAGCAGTACTTC
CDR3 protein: CASSQTATYEQYF

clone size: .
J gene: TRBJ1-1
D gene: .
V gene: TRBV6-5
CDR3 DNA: TGTGCCAGCAGTTACGAGTCAAAGAACACTGAAGCTTTCTTT
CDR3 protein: CASSYESKNTEAFF

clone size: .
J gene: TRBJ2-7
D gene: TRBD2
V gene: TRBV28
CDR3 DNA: TGTGCCAGCAGAGGACTAGCGAGGGAACTAACCTACGAGCAGTACTTC
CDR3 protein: CASRGLARELTYEQYF

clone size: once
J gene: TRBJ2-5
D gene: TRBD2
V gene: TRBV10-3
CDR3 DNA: TGTGCCATCAGTGGGACGCCATCACTAGCGGGGGGTCGTGAGACCCAGTACTTC
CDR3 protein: CAISGTPSLAGGRETQYF

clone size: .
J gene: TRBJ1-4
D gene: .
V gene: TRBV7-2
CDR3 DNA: TGTGCCAGCAGCGTCCCAGGAGGAATGGAAAAACTGTTTTTT
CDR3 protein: CASSVPGGMEKLFF

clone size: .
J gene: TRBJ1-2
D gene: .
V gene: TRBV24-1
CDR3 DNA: TGTGCCACCAGTGATGTTGCTGCACGCGGGGACTATGGCTACACCTTC
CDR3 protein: CATSDVAARGDYGYTF

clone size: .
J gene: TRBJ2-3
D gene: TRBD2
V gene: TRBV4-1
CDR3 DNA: TGCGCCAGCAGCCCCCGCCCTAGCGGGGGACCTAGCACAGATACGCAGTATTTT
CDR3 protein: CASSPRPSGGPSTDTQYF

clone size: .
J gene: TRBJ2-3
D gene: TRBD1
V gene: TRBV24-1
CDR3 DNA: TGTGCCACCAGTGACAGGACAGGGTACACAGATACGCAGTATTTT
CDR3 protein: CATSDRTGYTDTQYF

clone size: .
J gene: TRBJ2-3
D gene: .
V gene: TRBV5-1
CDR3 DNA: TGCGCCAGCAGCGGGGGGGCCCGCACAGATACGCAGTATTTT
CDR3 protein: CASSGGARTDTQYF

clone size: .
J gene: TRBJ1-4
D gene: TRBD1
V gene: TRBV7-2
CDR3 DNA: TGTGCCAGCAGCCCTGGGACAGGGGCGAGTGAAAAACTGTTTTTT
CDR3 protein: CASSPGTGASEKLFF

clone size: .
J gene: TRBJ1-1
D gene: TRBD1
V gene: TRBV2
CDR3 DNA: TGTGCCAGCAGACCTACAGGGGCAGGTACTGAAGCTTTCTTT
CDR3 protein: CASRPTGAGTEAFF